This T cell receptor (beta chain) was sequenced in a study of shared clonotypes between healthy human individuals. V lost 0 bases, J lost 4 bases, and 10 bases lay in between. This CDR3 spans 15 amino acids. Germline loops: CDR1 LNHDA, CDR2 SQIVND (reference sequence). TCRdb's table, derived via immunoSEQ multiplex PCR, lists solely in-frame clones and lacks some. The sample records some 1.5 million clones, 98% being singletons. The chain couples TRBV19 to TRBJ1-5; the D gene is possibly TRBD1 (5 bases). The sequenced sample was naive CD4+ T cells sorted from blood. Subset noted: CD45RA+ positively selected. This clonotype was obtained from a man aged 25-40 years in good health. The CDR3 DNA reads as TGTGCCAGTAGTATAGAGGGACTGAAGAATCAGCCCCAGCATTTT. Its translation: CASSIEGLKNQPQHF.